The next 18 T cell receptor beta chains were all read from a single sample in a study of blood T cell repertoires in COVID-19. Profiling relied on immunoSEQ multiplex PCR, and the TCRdb table lists in-frame clones only, not all of them. The data show 100,000 to 150,000 clones, about 90% seen once. The material sequenced was peripheral blood. The receptors were gathered from a man between 65 and 80 years old who had recovered from COVID-19.

The rearrangement joins TRBV7-6 to TRBJ1-1, with D uncertain. CDR1 is SGHVS, CDR2 FNYEAQ, per germline. The CDR3 covers 14 residues. V lost 5 bases and J lost 1, with 11 bases in between. As DNA, the CDR3 is TGTGCCAGCAGCCGACCGCGGGAGAACACTGAAGCTTTCTTT. This sequence encodes CASSRPRENTEAFF.

The chain is built from TRBV5-1 and TRBJ2-5, with D maybe TRBD2 (5 bases). V was pared by 0 bases and J by 1 base, with 7 bases between. Germline V gene lookup returns CDR1 SGHRS and CDR2 YFSETQ. The CDR3 sequence is 14 residues long. The CDR3 is CASSLASPQETQYF. Written as DNA, the CDR3 is TGCGCCAGCAGCTTGGCTAGCCCCCAAGAGACCCAGTACTTC.

V is TRBV5-5 and J is TRBJ1-1, with 9 nucleotides matching TRBD1. Germline CDR1 SGHKS, CDR2 YYEKEE (reference sequence). The CDR3 runs to 15 residues. J gave up 4 bases and V 2 bases, and 6 bases lay outside the gene matches. The CDR3 DNA is TGTGCCAGCAGCTTCTCGACAGGGGGAACCACTGAAGCTTTCTTT. Encoded protein: CASSFSTGGTTEAFF.

This clone was counted a few times. This chain joins TRBV12-3 or TRBV12-4 and TRBJ2-1; TRBD1 might be the D (6 bases). This CDR3 spans 13 amino acids. V lost 1 base and J 9 bases, leaving 10 bases between the germline ends. The CDR3 sequence is CASSLGQGFEQFF. For the CDR3, the DNA is TGTGCCAGCAGTTTAGGGCAGGGGTTTGAGCAGTTCTTC.

In this sample, this clone turned up once. The rearrangement links TRBV5-8 to TRBJ1-3; tentatively, D is TRBD1 (6 bases). V lost 4 bases to trimming and J lost 0 bases, with 11 bases between them. Looked up from germline, CDR1 is SGHTS and CDR2 is YDEGEE. This CDR3 comprises 15 residues. CDR3 residues: CASSPGTSSGNTIYF. The CDR3, as DNA: TGTGCCAGCAGCCCGGGGACAAGCTCTGGAAACACCATATATTTT.

This chain links TRBV15 with TRBJ2-7; D is possibly TRBD1 (10 bases). Between the trimmed V and J ends, which lost 3 bases and 3 bases, there was a span of 30 bases. Germline lookup yields CDR1 LNHNV and CDR2 YYDKDF (reference sequence). The CDR3 consists of 20 residues. CDR3 amino acids: CATSSPRGQGIAGEYYEQYF. In DNA, the CDR3 is TGTGCCACCAGCAGCCCCCGGGGACAGGGGATAGCGGGAGAATACTACGAGCAGTACTTC.

V and J are TRBV15 and TRBJ2-3, with 9 bases fitting TRBD1. CDR1 is LNHNV and CDR2 is YYDKDF in the germline V gene (reference sequence). The length of the CDR3 is 18 residues. The junction had 10 bases not matched to a gene; V was cut back by 0 bases and J by 3 bases. This CDR3 reads CATSRDWGGQGTTDTQYF. The CDR3 nucleotides are TGTGCCACCAGCAGAGATTGGGGGGGACAGGGAACGACAGATACGCAGTATTTT.

V usage is TRBV12-5 and J usage is TRBJ2-2; TRBD2 matches 10 bases. The germline V gene encodes CDR1 LGHNT and CDR2 FRNRAP. V dropped 2 bases and J dropped 5; count of bases not matched to a gene: 11. The CDR3 totals 18 residues. CDR3 DNA: TGTGCTAGTGGTTTGTGCCTAGCGGGGGCCATAAGGACCGGGGAGCTGTTTTTT. Its translation: CASGLCLAGAIRTGELFF.

The chain is built from TRBV6-2 or TRBV6-3 and TRBJ1-2; the D gene is possibly TRBD1 (6 bases). The V end lost 4 bases, the J end lost 6 bases, and 12 bases lay between the germline ends. This CDR3 spans 13 amino acids. The germline gives CDR1 MNHEY, CDR2 SVGEGT. CDR3 residues: CASSWTTGNGYTF. For the CDR3, the DNA is TGTGCCAGCAGTTGGACGACAGGCAATGGCTACACCTTC.

The chain is built from TRBV20-1 and TRBJ1-2; D gene unclear. The CDR3 sequence is 10 residues long. V was pared by 5 bases and J by 4 bases, with 5 bases between. In germline, CDR1 is DFQATT, CDR2 SNEGSKA (reference sequence). CDR3 sequence (DNA): TGCAGTGCTGCTATCTATGGCTACACCTTC. Amino acids: CSAAIYGYTF.

V and J are TRBV19 and TRBJ1-5, with 12 bases identical to TRBD1. Germline loops: CDR1 LNHDA, CDR2 SQIVND (reference sequence). Trimming took 4 bases from V and 1 from J; bases not matched to a gene: 2. The CDR3 sequence is 16 residues long. In nucleotides, the CDR3 is TGTGCCAGTAGTAGGGGACAGGGGGCGAGCAATCAGCCCCAGCATTTT. Protein product: CASSRGQGASNQPQHF.

The chain combines TRBV27 with TRBJ1-2; tentatively, D is TRBD1 (5 bases). V was cut by 4 bases and J by 8 bases, with 8 bases left in between. Germline values: CDR1 MNHEY, CDR2 SMNVEV (reference sequence). This CDR3 is 11 amino acids long. The CDR3 loop is CASSYRGGYTF. The DNA for the CDR3 is TGTGCCAGCAGTTATAGGGGCGGCTACACCTTC.

CDR3 region: CASSGRGRLNYGYTF. The CDR3 nucleotides are TGTGCCAGCAGTGGGCGGGGACGGCTAAACTATGGCTACACCTTC. This rearrangement joins TRBV27 to TRBJ1-2; D is possibly TRBD1 (5 bases). In germline, CDR1 is MNHEY, CDR2 SMNVEV (reference sequence). Trimming took off 5 bases at V and 2 bases at J, with 15 bases between the two ends. The CDR3 covers 15 residues.

The V gene is TRBV24-1, the J gene TRBJ1-2; 9 bases map to TRBD1. The germline V gene has CDR1 KGHDR and CDR2 SFDVKD. Trimming at V came to 5 bases and at J to 0 bases, leaving 0 bases not matched to a gene. The CDR3 is 14 residues long. CDR3 sequence (DNA): TGTGCCACCAGTGGGACAGGGGCTAACTATGGCTACACCTTC. Translating it yields CATSGTGANYGYTF.

The chain carries TRBV7-2 and TRBJ2-7, with 8 bases matching TRBD1. The length of the CDR3 is 15 residues. Germline values: CDR1 SGHTA, CDR2 FQGNSA. With 5 bases clipped from V and 1 base from J, the junction kept 7 bases outside the gene matches. The CDR3 spells CASSKTGTGSYEQYF. DNA of the CDR3: TGTGCCAGCAGCAAAACCGGGACAGGTTCCTACGAGCAGTACTTC.

V usage is TRBV5-6 and J usage is TRBJ1-2; TRBD1 is a possible D gene (5 bases). The CDR3 loop spans 14 amino acids. Germline-derived CDR1 and CDR2 are SGHDT and YYEEEE. V lost 1 base, J lost 7 bases, and 14 bases lay in between. CDR3 in amino acids: CASSLIAGVGGYTF. The DNA of the CDR3 is TGTGCCAGCAGCTTGATTGCGGGGGTCGGTGGCTACACCTTC.

The gene calls are TRBV5-4 and TRBJ2-2; D remains unclear. With 2 bases removed from V and 4 bases from J, the gap between germline ends came to 9 bases. In germline, CDR1 is SGHNT, CDR2 YYREEE (reference sequence). The CDR3 sequence is 14 residues long. The CDR3 DNA reads TGTGCCAGCAGCTTACCAGGAACCACCGGGGAGCTGTTTTTT. Residues: CASSLPGTTGELFF.

The CDR3 region is CASSPDREPKEQYF. The CDR3 nucleotides read TGTGCCAGCTCACCAGACCGGGAGCCAAAAGAGCAGTACTTC. The J gene is TRBJ2-7, the V gene TRBV18, with D possibly TRBD2 on 6 matching bases. The CDR3 runs 14 residues. Per the germline V gene, CDR1 is KGHSH and CDR2 is LQKENI. V gave up 2 bases and J gave up 7 bases, with 15 bases separating them.